This T cell receptor beta chain is drawn from a study of blood T cell repertoires in COVID-19. The CDR3 is 16 amino acids. Germline values: CDR1 SNHLY, CDR2 FYNNEI. V lost 4 bases and J lost 4, with 16 bases in between. Sequenced by immunoSEQ multiplex PCR; TCRdb stores in-frame clones only, minus some. The sample holds over 200,000 clones, over 75% seen once. The sequence was obtained from a woman in her 50s who had recovered from COVID-19. The V and J genes are TRBV2 and TRBJ1-4; no reliable D call. Sequences were obtained from PBMCs or T cells enriched from blood (not recorded which). CDR3 sequence reads: CASSGGIDTINEKLFF. CDR3 bases: TGTGCCAGCAGTGGAGGGATTGACACCATTAATGAAAAACTGTTTTTT.